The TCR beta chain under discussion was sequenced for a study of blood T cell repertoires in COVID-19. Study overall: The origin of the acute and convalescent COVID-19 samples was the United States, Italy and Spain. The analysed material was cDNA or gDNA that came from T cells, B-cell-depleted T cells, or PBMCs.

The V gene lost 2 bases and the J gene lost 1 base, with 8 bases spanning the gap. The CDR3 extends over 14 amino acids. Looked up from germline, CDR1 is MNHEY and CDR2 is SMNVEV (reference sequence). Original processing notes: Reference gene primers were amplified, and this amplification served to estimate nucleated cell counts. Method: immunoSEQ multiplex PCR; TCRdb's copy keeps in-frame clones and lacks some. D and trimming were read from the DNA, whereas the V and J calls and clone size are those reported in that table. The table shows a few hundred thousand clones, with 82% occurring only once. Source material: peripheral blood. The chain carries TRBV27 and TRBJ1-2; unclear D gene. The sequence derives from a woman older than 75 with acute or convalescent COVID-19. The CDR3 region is CASSLSVYNYGYTF. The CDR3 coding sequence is TGTGCCAGCAGTTTAAGCGTTTATAACTATGGCTACACCTTC.